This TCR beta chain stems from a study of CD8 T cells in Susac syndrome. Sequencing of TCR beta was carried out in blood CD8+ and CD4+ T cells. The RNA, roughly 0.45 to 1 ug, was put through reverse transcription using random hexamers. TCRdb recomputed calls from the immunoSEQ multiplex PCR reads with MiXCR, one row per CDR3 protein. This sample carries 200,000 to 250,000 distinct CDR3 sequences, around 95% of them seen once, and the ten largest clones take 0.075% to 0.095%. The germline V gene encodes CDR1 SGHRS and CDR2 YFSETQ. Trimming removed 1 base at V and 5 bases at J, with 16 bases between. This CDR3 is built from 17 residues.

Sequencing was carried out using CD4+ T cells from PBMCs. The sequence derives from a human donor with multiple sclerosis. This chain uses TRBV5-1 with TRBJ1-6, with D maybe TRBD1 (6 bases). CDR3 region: CASSLMAPGAHNSPLHF. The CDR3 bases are TGCGCCAGCAGCTTGATGGCTCCAGGGGCTCATAATTCACCCCTCCACTTT.